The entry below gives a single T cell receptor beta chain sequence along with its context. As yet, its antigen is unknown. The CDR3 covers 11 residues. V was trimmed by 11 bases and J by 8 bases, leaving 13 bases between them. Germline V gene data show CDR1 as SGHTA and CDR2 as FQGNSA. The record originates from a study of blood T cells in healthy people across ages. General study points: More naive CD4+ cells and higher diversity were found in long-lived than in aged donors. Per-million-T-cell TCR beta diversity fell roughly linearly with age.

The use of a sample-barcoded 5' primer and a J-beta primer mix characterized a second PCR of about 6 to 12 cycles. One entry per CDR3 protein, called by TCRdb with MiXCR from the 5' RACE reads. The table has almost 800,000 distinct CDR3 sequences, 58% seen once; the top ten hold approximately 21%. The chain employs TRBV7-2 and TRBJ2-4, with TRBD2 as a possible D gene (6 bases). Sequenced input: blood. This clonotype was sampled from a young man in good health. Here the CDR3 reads CASGERYIQYF. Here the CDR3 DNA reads TGTGCCTCGGGGGAGAGGTACATTCAGTACTTC.